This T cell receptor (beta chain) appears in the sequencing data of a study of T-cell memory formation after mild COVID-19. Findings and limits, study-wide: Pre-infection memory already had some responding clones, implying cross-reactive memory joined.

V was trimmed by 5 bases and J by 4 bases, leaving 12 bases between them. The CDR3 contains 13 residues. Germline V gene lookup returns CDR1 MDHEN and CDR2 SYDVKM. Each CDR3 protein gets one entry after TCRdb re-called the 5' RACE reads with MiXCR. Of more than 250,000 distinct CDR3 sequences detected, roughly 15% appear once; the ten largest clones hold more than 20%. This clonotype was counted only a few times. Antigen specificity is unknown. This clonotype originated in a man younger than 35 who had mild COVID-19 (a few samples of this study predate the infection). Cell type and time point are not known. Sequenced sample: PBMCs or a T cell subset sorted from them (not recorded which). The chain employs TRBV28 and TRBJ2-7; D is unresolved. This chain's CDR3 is CASSQPPLYEQYV. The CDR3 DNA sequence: TGTGCCAGCAGTCAACCTCCCCTTTACGAGCAGTACGTC.